This T cell receptor beta chain came from a study of cytomegalovirus exposure and HLA in healthy donors. Study context: Out of about 360 genotyped donors, about 80% belonged to the Caucasian-associated ancestry cluster.

Regarding this clone: Its antigen remains unknown.

A multiplex PCR was run with 60 Vbeta primers and 13 Jbeta primers. Study processing details: Later analysis identified 65 million to 80 million unique TCR beta chains, roughly 11 million shared. The protocol was immunoSEQ multiplex PCR, while the TCRdb copy is restricted to in-frame clones and leaves out a portion. That table furnishes V, J and clone size, whereas the DNA furnished D and trimming. In the table there are around 230,000 clones, about four fifths of which are singletons. This CDR3 has 10 amino acids. V gave up 5 bases and J gave up 6 bases, with 7 bases separating them. Germline CDR1 reads DFQATT; CDR2 reads SNEGSKA (reference sequence). Study-wide findings and caveats: There was a cluster of highly shared sequence variants that was likely a sequencing artifact. Analysis performed later showed TCR beta chains linked to HLA being more clonally expanded than equally common others.

The chain recombines TRBV20-1 with TRBJ2-5; unclear D gene. The TCR originated in a man aged 40-49 years in good health and CMV-seropositive. The sequenced material came from PBMCs. The chain's CDR3 is CSASRQTQYF. The CDR3 coding sequence is TGCAGTGCTTCTAGGCAGACCCAGTACTTC.